The 30 T cell receptor beta chains given below trace back to one sample, sequenced in a study of T cell repertoires in cytomegalovirus infection. TCRdb itself ran the reads through MiXCR, one entry per CDR3 protein. The table has some 240,000 distinct CDR3 sequences, around 15% seen once. What was sequenced was CD8+ T cells from PBMCs. The source of these receptors is a human donor in good health (CMV status not recorded). Some clones in this sample may be carry-over from other donors' samples.

The chain employs TRBV7-8 and TRBJ1-3; D uncertain. The CDR3 is 14 amino acids. Trimming took off 6 bases at V and 3 bases at J, with 12 bases between the two ends. Germline V gene sequence: CDR1 SGHVS, CDR2 FQNEAQ. As DNA, the CDR3 is TGTGCCAGCAGACCCGCGTACAGTGGAAACACCATATATTTT. Translated: CASRPAYSGNTIYF.

The J gene is TRBJ2-5, the V gene TRBV14; D is ambiguous. CDR3 length: 14 residues. V was cut by 3 bases and J by 0 bases, with 8 bases left in between. Germline CDR1 reads SGHDN; CDR2 reads FVKESK. CDR3 nucleotide sequence: TGTGCCAGCAGCCAGGAGAAGTACCAAGAGACCCAGTACTTC. Protein product: CASSQEKYQETQYF.

The J gene is TRBJ1-2, the V gene TRBV6-5; no clear D gene. Germline V lookup: CDR1 MNHEY, CDR2 SVGAGI. Trimming removed 6 bases at V and 3 bases at J, with 17 bases between. CDR3 length: 15 amino acids. The CDR3 loop is CASRLSGADYYGYTF. The CDR3 nucleotides read TGTGCCAGCAGGCTATCGGGTGCCGACTACTATGGCTACACCTTC.

The rearrangement links TRBV7-9 to TRBJ2-1; TRBD1 is a possible D gene (6 bases). Trimming cost V 2 bases and J 14 bases, with 13 bases left between them. This CDR3 has 12 residues. Looked up from germline, CDR1 is SEHNR and CDR2 is FQNEAQ (reference sequence). The CDR3 reads CASSLIRAGEFF. CDR3 DNA: TGTGCCAGCAGCTTAATTCGGGCAGGGGAGTTCTTC.

V gene TRBV7-8 combines with J gene TRBJ1-5; D is uncertain. The CDR3 totals 15 residues. Per germline, CDR1 SGHVS and CDR2 FQNEAQ. The germline V and J ends were trimmed by 1 base and 2 bases, with 9 bases remaining between them. CDR3: CASSLEGYGNQPQHF. CDR3 bases: TGTGCCAGCAGCTTAGAAGGGTATGGCAATCAGCCCCAGCATTTT.

At least ten counts were recorded for this clonotype. The J gene is TRBJ2-1, the V gene TRBV6-2 or TRBV6-3; TRBD1 aligns across 9 bases. J gave up 3 bases and V 6 bases, and 6 bases lay outside the gene matches. The CDR3 loop spans 15 amino acids. Germline V gene lookup returns CDR1 MNHEY and CDR2 SVGEGT. CDR3 DNA: TGTGCCAGCAGCGCTTGGGACAGGGACTACAATGAGCAGTTCTTC. It encodes CASSAWDRDYNEQFF.

This clonotype was seen only a few times. This rearrangement joins TRBV19 to TRBJ2-7; the match to TRBD1 covers 11 bases. Trimming took 8 bases from V and 4 from J; bases not matched to a gene: 1. This CDR3 is built from 12 residues. Germline CDR1 is LNHDA and CDR2 is SQIVND (reference sequence). The CDR3 DNA sequence: TGTGCCAGTGGACAGGGGGCTTACGAGCAGTACTTC. Its protein product is CASGQGAYEQYF. The full variable domain, rest sourced from reference TRBV19 and TRBJ2-7, is DGGITQSPKYLFRKEGQNVTLSCEQNLNHDAMYWYRQDPGQGLRLIYYSQIVNDFQKGDIAEGYSVSREKKESFPLTVTSAQKNPTAFYLCASGQGAYEQYFGPGTRLTVT.

This clonotype came up many times. V usage is TRBV4-1 and J usage is TRBJ2-7, with no clear D. Trimming took off 3 bases at V and 4 bases at J, with 4 bases between the two ends. In germline, CDR1 is MGHRA, CDR2 YSYEKL. The CDR3 has 11 amino acids. The CDR3: CASSHGYEQYF. In DNA form, the CDR3 reads TGCGCCAGCAGCCACGGATACGAGCAGTACTTC.

This clonotype was seen ten or more times. The CDR3 coding sequence is TGTGCCAGCAGCTTAGCACGGGGTCCCAATGAGCAGTTCTTC. It codes for CASSLARGPNEQFF. The chain has TRBV7-2 and TRBJ2-1; the D gene is possibly TRBD2 (5 bases). This CDR3 has 14 amino acids. Germline V gene sequence: CDR1 SGHTA, CDR2 FQGNSA. V lost 0 bases to trimming and J lost 6 bases, with 9 bases between them.

This clonotype was observed many times. V is TRBV7-8 and J is TRBJ2-3, with unresolved D. Trimming pared 5 bases from V and 8 bases from J, leaving 8 bases between. The CDR3 totals 11 residues. Germline V lookup: CDR1 SGHVS, CDR2 FQNEAQ. In nucleotides, the CDR3 is TGTGCCAGCAGCCCAAAGAGTACGCAGTATTTT. It is translated as CASSPKSTQYF.

This clonotype has more than one count but fewer than ten. This chain connects TRBV27 to TRBJ2-7; 10 bases align to TRBD1. The length of the CDR3 is 17 residues. Germline V gives CDR1 MNHEY, CDR2 SMNVEV (reference sequence). J lost 3 bases, V lost 3 bases, and 11 bases had no gene match. CDR3 bases: TGTGCCAGCAGTTTTGACGTCGGGACAGGGGTAGGCTACGAGCAGTACTTC. This encodes CASSFDVGTGVGYEQYF.

The chain links TRBV4-1 to TRBJ2-7, with D hard to call. Germline lookup yields CDR1 MGHRA and CDR2 YSYEKL. The CDR3 is 14 residues long. Between the trimmed V and J ends, which lost 6 bases and 0 bases, there was a span of 12 bases. CDR3: CASRYRDGSYEQYF. DNA for the CDR3: TGCGCCAGCAGGTACCGAGACGGCTCCTACGAGCAGTACTTC.

This clonotype was seen a handful of times. The V and J genes are TRBV7-2 and TRBJ2-3; TRBD2 agrees at 10 bases. Germline values: CDR1 SGHTA, CDR2 FQGNSA. CDR3 length: 20 amino acids. V was clipped by 3 bases and J by 3 bases; unmatched bases: 18. CDR3 nucleotides: TGTGCCAGCAGCTTCGCTTCTTCCAGCGGGGGGGGTGTCGAAACAGATACGCAGTATTTT. Translated: CASSFASSSGGGVETDTQYF.

The chain is built from TRBV11-1 and TRBJ1-4, with a tentative D call TRBD1 (5 bases). Trimming took off 5 bases at V and 6 bases at J, with 16 bases between the two ends. The CDR3 runs 15 residues. CDR1 is SGHAT and CDR2 is FQDESV in the germline V gene (reference sequence). For the CDR3, the DNA is TGTGCCAGCAGCGGGGGAGGGAATCCCGATGAAAAACTGTTTTTT. Protein sequence: CASSGGGNPDEKLFF.

The table lists this clonotype with many counts. The CDR3 loop reads CASSPDGNTEAFF. CDR3 DNA: TGTGCCAGCAGCCCGGACGGGAACACTGAAGCTTTCTTT. This sequence joins TRBV12-3 or TRBV12-4 and TRBJ1-1; no definite D call. V shed 6 bases and J shed 1 base, with 9 bases lying between them. The length of the CDR3 is 13 residues.

This sequence joins TRBV20-1 and TRBJ1-1; possible D gene TRBD1, 5 bases. The germline V and J ends were trimmed by 6 bases and 5 bases, with 13 bases remaining between them. CDR3 length: 12 amino acids. Germline V CDR1 and CDR2: DFQATT, SNEGSKA (reference sequence). The CDR3 DNA sequence: TGCAGTGCCGACAGTTTGGGTACTGAAGCTTTCTTT. Translation gives CSADSLGTEAFF.

The sample holds many counts of this clonotype. The rearrangement links TRBV6-2 or TRBV6-3 to TRBJ2-1, with 9 bases identical to TRBD1. This CDR3 region has 15 residues. CDR1 and CDR2 from the germline V gene are MNHEY and SVGEGT. V was pared by 4 bases and J by 0 bases, with 1 base of the junction left unmatched. CDR3 in amino acids: CASSWTGASYNEQFF. DNA for the CDR3: TGTGCCAGCAGTTGGACAGGGGCCTCCTACAATGAGCAGTTCTTC.

In its sample, this clonotype was seen many times. The rearrangement joins TRBV7-2 to TRBJ1-2; 7 bases agree with TRBD1. CDR3 length: 14 amino acids. CDR1 is SGHTA and CDR2 is FQGNSA in the germline V gene. V lost 6 bases, J lost 0 bases, and 4 bases stayed unmatched. CDR3 bases: TGTGCCAGCAGTAGGGACAGTACTAACTATGGCTACACCTTC. It translates to CASSRDSTNYGYTF.

This clonotype was found many times. The chain joins TRBV7-8 to TRBJ2-3, with a tentative D call TRBD2 (5 bases). With 1 base removed from V and 0 bases from J, the gap between germline ends came to 11 bases. The CDR3 is 16 residues long. The germline gives CDR1 SGHVS, CDR2 FQNEAQ. The CDR3, as DNA: TGTGCCAGCAGCTTAGTTGCTAGCTTTAGCACAGATACGCAGTATTTT. Residues: CASSLVASFSTDTQYF.

The sample holds many counts of this clonotype. A junction boundary mismatches the germline segment, possibly from a read error. J is TRBJ1-3 and V is TRBV7-8; D unresolved. Germline-derived CDR1 and CDR2 are SGHVS and FQNEAQ. The length of the CDR3 is 17 residues. Here the CDR3 reads CASSLARETASGNTIYF. CDR3 DNA: TGTGCCAGCAGCCTAGCGCGGGAAACAGCCTCTGGAAACACCATATATTTT.

This clonotype has at least ten counts. V and J are TRBV7-6 and TRBJ1-1, with D maybe TRBD1 (5 bases). Germline V gene sequence: CDR1 SGHVS, CDR2 FNYEAQ. Trimming pared 2 bases from V and 2 bases from J, leaving 12 bases between. The CDR3 sequence is 15 residues long. The DNA for the CDR3 is TGTGCCAGCAGCTTATACCCCGACAGCAACACTGAAGCTTTCTTT. It yields the protein CASSLYPDSNTEAFF.

This clonotype turned up a few times. The chain employs TRBV9 and TRBJ2-3; D gene uncertain. There are 14 residues in the CDR3. Germline V CDR1 and CDR2: SGDLS, YYNGEE. The V end was cut by 5 bases, the J end by 0 bases, with 10 bases between. CDR3 amino acids: CASRGESSTDTQYF. The CDR3 DNA reads TGTGCCAGCAGAGGCGAATCTAGCACAGATACGCAGTATTTT.

In this sample, this clonotype turned up many times. V usage is TRBV20-1 and J usage is TRBJ1-1; a weak D match, TRBD1 (5 bases). Trimming took off 0 bases at V and 6 bases at J, with 20 bases between the two ends. Germline V gene sequence: CDR1 DFQATT, CDR2 SNEGSKA (reference sequence). There are 16 residues in the CDR3. The CDR3 bases are TGCAGTGCTAGAGATGCCAGTCGAGGGGTCGTGTCTGAAGCTTTCTTT. Encoded protein: CSARDASRGVVSEAFF.

The table lists this clonotype with a few counts. This chain connects TRBV5-6 to TRBJ2-1; D call uncertain. Germline CDR1 reads SGHDT; CDR2 reads YYEEEE. The CDR3 runs 13 residues. V was trimmed by 6 bases and J by 3 bases, leaving 10 bases between them. The CDR3 coding sequence is TGTGCCAGCAACACCGGTAGCTACAATGAGCAGTTCTTC. Its translation: CASNTGSYNEQFF.

This chain uses TRBV9 with TRBJ2-7; D is uncertain. Germline V gene data show CDR1 as SGDLS and CDR2 as YYNGEE. The length of the CDR3 is 13 residues. V was clipped by 0 bases and J by 3 bases, with 7 bases between them. The CDR3 nucleotides read TGTGCCAGCAGCGTAGGGTCTGACTACGAGCAGTACTTC. This encodes CASSVGSDYEQYF.

Points on this clonotype: A clone one base away is much larger, so this may be a read error. The rearrangement uses TRBV7-6 and TRBJ2-2; TRBD1 agrees at 7 bases. CDR1 SGHVS and CDR2 FNYEAQ come from the germline V gene. This CDR3 is built from 17 residues. V shed 5 bases, J shed 1 base, and the junction held 10 bases outside the gene matches. CDR3 sequence: CASSEGSGTVNTGELFF. CDR3 DNA: TGTGCCAGCAGCGAAGGTTCCGGGACAGTGAACACCGGGGAGCTGTTTTTT.

The sample holds many counts of this clonotype. This rearrangement joins TRBV7-8 to TRBJ2-3, with 8 bases fitting TRBD1. Germline V lookup: CDR1 SGHVS, CDR2 FQNEAQ. V lost 5 bases, J lost 2 bases, and 3 bases stayed unmatched. The CDR3 has 14 amino acids. CDR3 residues: CASSAGGPTDTQYF. CDR3 sequence (DNA): TGTGCCAGCAGCGCAGGGGGCCCCACAGATACGCAGTATTTT.

This clonotype was recorded a few times. The V call is TRBV29-1, the J call TRBJ2-1, with D perhaps matching TRBD1 (5 bases). V was clipped by 4 bases and J by 3 bases, with 10 bases between them. This CDR3 contains 13 residues. CDR1 and CDR2 (germline): SQVTM, ANQGSEA. CDR3 residues: CSVGDSYYNEQFF. The CDR3 nucleotides read TGCAGCGTTGGTGACAGCTACTACAATGAGCAGTTCTTC.

This clonotype was detected many times. The rearrangement joins TRBV7-2 to TRBJ1-6, with 7 bases that match TRBD1. V lost 1 base and J lost 7; bases outside the gene matches: 4. This CDR3 has 15 residues. Germline loops: CDR1 SGHTA, CDR2 FQGNSA. The CDR3 reads CASSLEGAKNSPLHF. CDR3 nucleotides: TGTGCCAGCAGCTTAGAGGGGGCGAAAAATTCACCCCTCCACTTT.

For this clonotype: Being one base from a much bigger clone, this may be a read error. J is TRBJ2-3 and V is TRBV12-3 or TRBV12-4, with 12 bases lining up with TRBD2. The CDR3 covers 17 residues. The CDR3 protein is CAGSDTSGGPSTDTQYF. DNA of the CDR3: TGTGCCGGCAGCGATACTAGCGGGGGGCCCTCCACAGATACGCAGTATTTT.